Below, 8 T cell receptor beta chains from the same sample are listed, as sequenced in a study of PD-1 blockade in classical Hodgkin lymphoma. Relapses following autologous stem cell transplantation were seen in all patients, with brentuximab vedotin exposure varying. Produced via immunoSEQ multiplex PCR; TCRdb's table is partial and in-frame only. Of approximately 19,000 clones in the sample, just over 75% were seen once. Sequenced material: peripheral blood mononuclear cells (PBMCs), taken before the second cycle of nivolumab. These receptors all stem from a human donor with classical Hodgkin lymphoma.

This chain uses TRBV16 with TRBJ2-1; a weak D match, TRBD1 (6 bases). Germline V lookup: CDR1 KGHSY, CDR2 FQNENV. The CDR3 is 14 residues long. Trimming shortened V by 0 bases and J by 9 bases, and 12 bases separated the two germline ends. The CDR3 region has the DNA TGTGCCAGCAGCCAATCGAATCGAGGGGGTGAGCAGTTCTTC. Encoded protein: CASSQSNRGGEQFF.

V usage is TRBV5-4 and J usage is TRBJ2-5; TRBD2 might be the D (7 bases). The CDR3 spans 17 residues. The germline V gene has CDR1 SGHNT and CDR2 YYREEE (reference sequence). V was cut by 2 bases and J by 1 base, with 18 bases left in between. This CDR3 is CASSFPTGGAGQETQYF. CDR3 DNA sequence: TGTGCCAGCAGCTTTCCTACGGGGGGCGCAGGCCAAGAGACCCAGTACTTC.

This clone was seen a few times. The genes are TRBV6-5 and TRBJ2-1; D is ambiguous. V dropped 2 bases and J dropped 8 bases, with 7 bases sitting between them. Germline loops: CDR1 MNHEY, CDR2 SVGAGI. This CDR3 is 12 amino acids long. The CDR3 DNA reads as TGTGCCAGCAGTTACGATCGGTATGAGCAGTTCTTC. This translates into CASSYDRYEQFF.

In this sample, this clone is medium-sized (0.01 to 0.1%). This sequence joins TRBV7-9 and TRBJ1-6; weak D call: TRBD1 (6 bases). The CDR3 covers 15 residues. Germline values: CDR1 SEHNR, CDR2 FQNEAQ (reference sequence). V lost 5 bases and J lost 5, with 13 bases in between. As DNA, the CDR3 is TGTGCCAGCAGCCGTGGGGACACAAATAATTCACCCCTCCACTTT. This codes for CASSRGDTNNSPLHF.

V and J are TRBV19 and TRBJ1-4, with unresolved D. This CDR3 contains 14 residues. V lost 7 bases and J 5 bases, leaving 14 bases between the germline ends. Germline-derived CDR1 and CDR2 are LNHDA and SQIVND (reference sequence). DNA for the CDR3: TGTGCCAGTACCCCGAGCCCCTTGAATGAAAAACTGTTTTTT. It translates to CASTPSPLNEKLFF.

This clone rates as medium-sized (0.01 to 0.1%). CDR3 nucleotide sequence: TGTGCCAGCTCTCGCTCCGGGACAGGGTACGCCGAGCAGTACTTC. This translates into CASSRSGTGYAEQYF. The chain recombines TRBV18 with TRBJ2-7; 9 nucleotides match TRBD1. In germline, CDR1 is KGHSH, CDR2 LQKENI. The ends lost 6 bases at V and 6 bases at J; junction bases unmatched: 12. CDR3 size: 15 residues.

This sequence joins TRBV7-8 and TRBJ1-1; no definite D call. The CDR3 covers 13 residues. In germline, CDR1 is SGHVS, CDR2 FQNEAQ. The V end was cut by 1 base, the J end by 1 base, with 4 bases between. CDR3 sequence reads: CASSLGRNTEAFF. DNA of the CDR3: TGTGCCAGCAGCTTAGGGCGGAACACTGAAGCTTTCTTT.

The table lists this clone with a count of one. V is TRBV30 and J is TRBJ1-4, with unresolved D. The CDR3 has 12 amino acids. From germline, CDR1 is GTSNPN and CDR2 SVGIG (reference sequence). V lost 3 bases to trimming and J lost 0 bases, with 2 bases between them. CDR3 sequence (DNA): TGTGCCTGGAGGGCAACTAATGAAAAACTGTTTTTT. Residues: CAWRATNEKLFF.